This T cell receptor beta chain was sequenced for a study of regulatory T cells in long-lasting Graves disease. Overall study results and limits: Persistent patients shared more public clonotypes (around 2,500) than new patients (966). TCR diversity in persistent Graves' patients was below that of newly diagnosed ones.

The sample holds many counts of this clonotype. Its antigen is as yet unknown. Time point reported: newly diagnosed GD, antithyroid drugs for less than 3 months. PBMCs provided the RNA from which the TCR library was made. A volume of around 9.9 milliliters of peripheral blood was collected in EDTA tubes. The authors built TCR beta libraries using iRepertoire HTBI primers and Arm-PCR of CDR3 regions. TCRdb reanalysed the multiplex PCR reads using MiXCR and keeps one entry per CDR3 protein. The table lists over 300,000 distinct CDR3 sequences, about 14% of them singletons. Sequenced here: peripheral blood mononuclear cells (PBMCs), sampled at new diagnosis, from a patient treated with antithyroid drugs. The clonotype was recovered from a female donor with Graves disease.

CDR3 DNA sequence: TGTGCCAGCAGTTTCGGGCGGCTGAACACTGAAGCTTTCTTT. Amino acid sequence: CASSFGRLNTEAFF. The chain combines TRBV12-3 or TRBV12-4 with TRBJ1-1; unclear D gene. CDR3 length: 14 residues. Trimming stripped 3 bases from V and 0 bases from J, with 8 bases between.